The 22 T cell receptor beta chains reported below all come from one sample, sequenced in a study of blood T cell repertoires in COVID-19. This table comes from immunoSEQ multiplex PCR, and its TCRdb copy is limited to in-frame clones, with some not included. The sample records some 230,000 clones, roughly 81% being singletons. What was sequenced was peripheral blood. The receptors were sampled from a man between 35 and 55 years old with acute or convalescent COVID-19.

The chain joins TRBV5-1 to TRBJ1-5; a weak D match, TRBD1 (6 bases). This CDR3 is 14 amino acids long. The ends were cut back, 7 bases at V and 0 bases at J, with 11 bases in the middle. Germline V gene data show CDR1 as SGHRS and CDR2 as YFSETQ. The CDR3 protein is CASSRGGSNQPQHF. Here the CDR3 DNA reads TGCGCCAGCTCGAGGGGGGGTAGCAATCAGCCCCAGCATTTT.

The V call is TRBV30, the J call TRBJ1-2; 8 bases are shared with TRBD1. Trimming took 3 bases from V and 3 from J; bases not matched to a gene: 6. The germline gives CDR1 GTSNPN, CDR2 SVGIG (reference sequence). This CDR3 region has 14 residues. The CDR3 bases are TGTGCCTGGAGAACGACAGGGGTTCACTATGGCTACACCTTC. Translated, it gives CAWRTTGVHYGYTF.

This clone turned up a few times. The chain is built from TRBV27 and TRBJ2-7, with 8 nucleotides matching TRBD2. The CDR3 has 16 residues. Losses at the gene ends were 3 bases for V and 6 bases for J; bases not matched to a gene: 13. The germline V gene encodes CDR1 MNHEY and CDR2 SMNVEV (reference sequence). CDR3 loop: CASSLLPGLVLSEQYF. DNA of the CDR3: TGTGCCAGCAGTTTGCTACCGGGACTAGTCTTATCCGAGCAGTACTTC.

This chain joins TRBV5-6 and TRBJ2-3; tentative D call: TRBD2 (6 bases). Germline values: CDR1 SGHDT, CDR2 YYEEEE. The V and J ends lost 2 bases and 0 bases respectively, with 16 bases between them. This CDR3 is built from 17 residues. CDR3 sequence: CASSFILASASTDTQYF. The CDR3 nucleotides are TGTGCCAGCAGCTTTATACTCGCTAGCGCAAGCACAGATACGCAGTATTTT.

The gene calls are TRBV19 and TRBJ1-1; the D gene is possibly TRBD1 (6 bases). With 3 bases removed from V and 4 bases from J, the gap between germline ends came to 12 bases. Per germline, CDR1 LNHDA and CDR2 SQIVND (reference sequence). This CDR3 spans 14 amino acids. CDR3 loop: CASSIEAQGTEAFF. The CDR3 nucleotides read TGTGCCAGTAGTATCGAGGCACAGGGCACTGAAGCTTTCTTT.

This rearrangement joins TRBV2 to TRBJ2-3, with 12 positions matching TRBD2. V dropped 3 bases and J dropped 6; count of bases not matched to a gene: 13. The CDR3 runs to 18 residues. From germline, CDR1 is SNHLY and CDR2 FYNNEI. The CDR3 protein is CASSEFATSGGLTDTQYF. The CDR3 bases are TGTGCCAGCAGTGAGTTTGCGACTAGCGGGGGCCTTACTGATACGCAGTATTTT.

The chain joins TRBV28 to TRBJ1-2; 7 nucleotides line up with TRBD1. The CDR3 sequence is 14 residues long. The V and J ends lost 7 bases and 6 bases, in that order; junction bases with no gene match: 11. Germline V gene data show CDR1 as MDHEN and CDR2 as SYDVKM. The CDR3, as DNA: TGTGCCAGCATTCCCGGAGGGGGCGGGAATGGCTACACCTTC. Its protein product is CASIPGGGGNGYTF.

This clone appeared a single time. The chain carries TRBV25-1 and TRBJ1-3, with D perhaps TRBD1 (5 bases). The germline CDR1 and CDR2 sequences are MGHDK and SYGVNS. The ends were cut back, 6 bases at V and 3 bases at J, with 12 bases in the middle. The length of the CDR3 is 14 residues. The CDR3 coding sequence is TGTGCCAGCAGCCGGTCGGGGGATGGAAACACCATATATTTT. Encoded protein: CASSRSGDGNTIYF.

The rearrangement joins TRBV29-1 to TRBJ2-3; TRBD2 matches at 9 bases. Germline lookup yields CDR1 SQVTM and CDR2 ANQGSEA. The ends lost 7 bases at V and 0 bases at J; junction bases unmatched: 26. The CDR3 has 21 residues. The CDR3 coding sequence is TGCAGCGCCTACTCAACAAAACCATGGGCGGGGGGGCCTACTAGCACAGATACGCAGTATTTT. This translates into CSAYSTKPWAGGPTSTDTQYF.

The chain combines TRBV10-3 with TRBJ2-1, with D tentatively TRBD1 (5 bases). The CDR3 totals 16 residues. Germline V gene sequence: CDR1 ENHRY, CDR2 SYGVKD. V lost 2 bases, J lost 2 bases, and 13 bases lay in between. CDR3 coding DNA: TGTGCCATCAGTGAGACCGGTAGGGGCGCCTACAATGAGCAGTTCTTC. It translates to CAISETGRGAYNEQFF.

CDR3 sequence reads: CASSLGSGHYEQYF. CDR3 nucleotides: TGTGCCAGCAGCTTAGGGTCTGGACACTACGAGCAGTACTTC. V is TRBV13 and J is TRBJ2-7; D might be TRBD1 (5 bases). Trimming pared 0 bases from V and 3 bases from J, leaving 9 bases between. The germline V gene encodes CDR1 PRHDT and CDR2 FYEKMQ (reference sequence). CDR3 length: 14 amino acids.

The gene calls are TRBV4-1 and TRBJ2-2, with D unclear. CDR1 is MGHRA and CDR2 is YSYEKL in the germline V gene. This CDR3 contains 12 residues. V was clipped by 2 bases and J by 7 bases, with 5 bases between them. The CDR3 reads CASSQYFGELFF. CDR3 coding DNA: TGCGCCAGCAGCCAATATTTCGGGGAGCTGTTTTTT.

The V and J genes are TRBV30 and TRBJ2-3; 12 nucleotides line up with TRBD1. Germline trimming cut 5 bases from V and 3 bases from J; bases unmatched to any gene: 9. The germline gives CDR1 GTSNPN, CDR2 SVGIG (reference sequence). This CDR3 spans 16 amino acids. The CDR3 is CAWEYGTGGQTDTQYF. The DNA for the CDR3 is TGTGCCTGGGAGTACGGGACAGGGGGCCAAACAGATACGCAGTATTTT.

In this sample, this clone turned up a few times. The V and J genes are TRBV27 and TRBJ2-1, with D unclear. This CDR3 region has 16 residues. V shed 6 bases and J shed 0 bases, with 15 bases lying between them. Germline loops: CDR1 MNHEY, CDR2 SMNVEV (reference sequence). CDR3 sequence: CASRQPAKSSYNEQFF. For the CDR3, the DNA is TGTGCCAGCAGACAGCCCGCGAAGAGCTCCTACAATGAGCAGTTCTTC.

V and J are TRBV5-4 and TRBJ2-3; D is uncertain. CDR1 is SGHNT and CDR2 is YYREEE in the germline V gene (reference sequence). The CDR3 is 12 amino acids. The ends were cut back, 0 bases at V and 5 bases at J, with 4 bases in the middle. CDR3 sequence reads: CASSLGGDTQYF. DNA for the CDR3: TGTGCCAGCAGCTTGGGCGGAGATACGCAGTATTTT. Drawing the rest from reference TRBV5-4 and TRBJ2-3, the complete variable domain is ETGVTQSPTHLIKTRGQQVTLRCSSQSGHNTVSWYQQALGQGPQFIFQYYREEENGRGNFPPRFSGLQFPNYSSELNVNALELDDSALYLCASSLGGDTQYFGPGTRLTVL.

This chain joins TRBV18 and TRBJ2-5; D is perhaps TRBD1 (6 bases). The CDR3 length is 14 residues. The V end lost 3 bases, the J end lost 5 bases, and 13 bases lay between the germline ends. CDR1 and CDR2 (germline): KGHSH, LQKENI. The CDR3 nucleotides are TGTGCCAGCTCACCGCCGACAGGCTCGGAGACCCAGTACTTC. Protein product: CASSPPTGSETQYF. Together with reference TRBV18 and TRBJ2-5, the CDR3 gives the full variable domain: NAGVMQNPRHLVRRRGQEARLRCSPMKGHSHVYWYRQLPEEGLKFMVYLQKENIIDESGMPKERFSAEFPKEGPSILRIQQVVRGDSAAYFCASSPPTGSETQYFGPGTRLLVL.

This clone was recorded a few times. J is TRBJ1-6 and V is TRBV30; TRBD1 agrees at 9 bases. This CDR3 is built from 13 residues. Germline CDR1 GTSNPN, CDR2 SVGIG (reference sequence). CDR3: CASGQGKNSPLHF. CDR3 bases: TGTGCAAGTGGACAGGGGAAAAATTCACCCCTCCACTTT.

The genes are TRBV11-2 and TRBJ1-4, with a weak D call TRBD1 (6 bases). Trimming took 3 bases from V and 0 from J, leaving 11 bases between them. The CDR3 spans 16 residues. Looked up from germline, CDR1 is SGHAT and CDR2 is FQNNGV. CDR3 loop: CASSFSSGATNEKLFF. The CDR3 region has the DNA TGTGCCAGCAGCTTTTCCTCAGGGGCAACTAATGAAAAACTGTTTTTT.

V usage is TRBV20-1 and J usage is TRBJ2-2, with TRBD1 identical over 8 bases. V lost 3 bases to trimming and J lost 7 bases; unmatched junction nucleotides: 7. CDR3 length equals 14 residues. Per the germline V gene, CDR1 is DFQATT and CDR2 is SNEGSKA (reference sequence). In nucleotides, the CDR3 is TGCAGTGCTAGTCAGGGGGCGCAGGTCGGGGAGCTGTTTTTT. Its protein is CSASQGAQVGELFF.

The chain joins TRBV7-9 to TRBJ1-1; D gene unclear. This CDR3 spans 14 amino acids. Germline V gives CDR1 SEHNR, CDR2 FQNEAQ (reference sequence). Trimming took off 1 base at V and 4 bases at J, with 10 bases between the two ends. The CDR3 here is CASSLDPGITEAFF. For the CDR3, the DNA is TGTGCCAGCAGCTTAGACCCGGGTATCACTGAAGCTTTCTTT.

The rearrangement links TRBV24-1 to TRBJ2-3; 11 nucleotides match TRBD1. With 3 bases clipped from V and 6 bases from J, the junction kept 10 bases outside the gene matches. Germline values: CDR1 KGHDR, CDR2 SFDVKD. This CDR3 has 17 amino acids. The CDR3 DNA reads as TGTGCCACCAGTGATGCATCCGGACAGGGGGCAGAGGATACGCAGTATTTT. Protein product: CATSDASGQGAEDTQYF.

The CDR3 protein is CASSTTDRVGTIYF. As DNA, the CDR3 is TGTGCCAGCAGTACCACGGACAGGGTGGGCACCATATATTTT. The chain links TRBV6-6 to TRBJ1-3, with TRBD1 matching over 8 bases. Germline V gene data show CDR1 as MNHNY and CDR2 as SVGAGI (reference sequence). There are 14 residues in the CDR3. V shed 5 bases, J shed 9 bases, and the junction held 9 bases outside the gene matches.